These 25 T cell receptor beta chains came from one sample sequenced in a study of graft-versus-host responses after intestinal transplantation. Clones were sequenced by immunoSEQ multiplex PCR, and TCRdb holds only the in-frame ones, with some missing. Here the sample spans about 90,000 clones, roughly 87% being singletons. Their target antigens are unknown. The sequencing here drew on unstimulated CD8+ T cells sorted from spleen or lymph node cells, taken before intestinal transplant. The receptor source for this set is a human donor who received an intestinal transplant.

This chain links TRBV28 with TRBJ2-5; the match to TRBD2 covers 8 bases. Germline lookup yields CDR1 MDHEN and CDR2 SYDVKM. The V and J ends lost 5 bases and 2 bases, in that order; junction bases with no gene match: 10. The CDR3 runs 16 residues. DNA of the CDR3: TGTGCCAGCAGTATCCCGCGACTAGCGTCTCAAGAGACCCAGTACTTC. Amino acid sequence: CASSIPRLASQETQYF.

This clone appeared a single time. DNA of the CDR3: TGTGCCAGCAAGGGTACAGGGATCCCTCCCTATGGCTACACCTTC. Its protein is CASKGTGIPPYGYTF. V usage is TRBV5-4 and J usage is TRBJ1-2, with a weak D call TRBD1 (6 bases). This CDR3 spans 15 amino acids. Germline-derived CDR1 and CDR2 are SGHNT and YYREEE (reference sequence). Deletions cut 6 bases from V and 4 bases from J, with 19 bases between.

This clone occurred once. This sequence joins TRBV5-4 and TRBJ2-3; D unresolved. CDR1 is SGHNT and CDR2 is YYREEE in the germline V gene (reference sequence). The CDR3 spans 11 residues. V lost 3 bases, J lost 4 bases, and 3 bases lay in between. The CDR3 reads CASSWADTQYF. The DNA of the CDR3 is TGTGCCAGCAGCTGGGCAGATACGCAGTATTTT.

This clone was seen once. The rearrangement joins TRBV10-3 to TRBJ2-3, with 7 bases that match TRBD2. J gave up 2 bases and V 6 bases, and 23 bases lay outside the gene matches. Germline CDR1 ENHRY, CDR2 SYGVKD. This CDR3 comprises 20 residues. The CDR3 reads CAISPGTNGVTGPPTDTQYF. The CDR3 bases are TGTGCCATCAGCCCCGGGACTAACGGGGTGACGGGGCCTCCCACAGATACGCAGTATTTT.

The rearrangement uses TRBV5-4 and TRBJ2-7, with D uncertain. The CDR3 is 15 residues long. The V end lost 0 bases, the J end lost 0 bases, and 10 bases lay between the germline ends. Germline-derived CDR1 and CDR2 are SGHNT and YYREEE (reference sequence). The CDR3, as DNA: TGTGCCAGCAGCTTGGACGGATCGAGCTCCTACGAGCAGTACTTC. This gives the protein CASSLDGSSSYEQYF.

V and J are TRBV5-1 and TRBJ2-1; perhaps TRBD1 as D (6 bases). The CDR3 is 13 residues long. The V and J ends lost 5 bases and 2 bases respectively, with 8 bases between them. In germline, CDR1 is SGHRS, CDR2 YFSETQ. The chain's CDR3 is CASRDSTYNEQFF. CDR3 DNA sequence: TGCGCCAGCAGGGACAGTACCTACAATGAGCAGTTCTTC. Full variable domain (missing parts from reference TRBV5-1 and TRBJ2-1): KAGVTQTPRYLIKTRGQQVTLSCSPISGHRSVSWYQQTPGQGLQFLFEYFSETQRNKGNFPGRFSGRQFSNSRSEMNVSTLELGDSALYLCASRDSTYNEQFFGPGTRLTVL.

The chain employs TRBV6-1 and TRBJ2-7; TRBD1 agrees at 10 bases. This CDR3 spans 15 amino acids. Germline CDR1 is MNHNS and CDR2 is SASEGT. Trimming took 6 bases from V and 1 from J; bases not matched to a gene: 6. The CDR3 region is CASSYGQGGSYEQYF. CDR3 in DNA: TGTGCCAGCAGCTATGGACAGGGGGGGTCCTACGAGCAGTACTTC.

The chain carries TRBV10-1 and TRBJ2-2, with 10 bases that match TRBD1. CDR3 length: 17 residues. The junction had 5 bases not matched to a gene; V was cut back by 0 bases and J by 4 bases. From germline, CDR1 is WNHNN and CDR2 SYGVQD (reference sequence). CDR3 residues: CASSESPTGGGTGELFF. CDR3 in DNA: TGCGCCAGCAGTGAGTCGCCGACAGGGGGCGGCACCGGGGAGCTGTTTTTT.

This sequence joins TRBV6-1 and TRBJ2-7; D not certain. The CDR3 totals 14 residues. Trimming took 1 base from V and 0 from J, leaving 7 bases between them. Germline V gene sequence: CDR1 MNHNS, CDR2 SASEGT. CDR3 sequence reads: CASSEDRYSYEQYF. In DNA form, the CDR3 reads TGTGCCAGCAGTGAAGACAGATACTCCTACGAGCAGTACTTC.

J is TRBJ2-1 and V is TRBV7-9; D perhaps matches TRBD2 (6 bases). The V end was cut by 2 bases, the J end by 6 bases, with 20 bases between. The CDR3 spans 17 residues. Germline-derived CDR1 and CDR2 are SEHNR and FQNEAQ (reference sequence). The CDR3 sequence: CASSLRAGLQDINEQFF. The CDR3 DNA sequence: TGTGCCAGCAGCTTAAGGGCGGGACTCCAAGATATCAATGAGCAGTTCTTC.

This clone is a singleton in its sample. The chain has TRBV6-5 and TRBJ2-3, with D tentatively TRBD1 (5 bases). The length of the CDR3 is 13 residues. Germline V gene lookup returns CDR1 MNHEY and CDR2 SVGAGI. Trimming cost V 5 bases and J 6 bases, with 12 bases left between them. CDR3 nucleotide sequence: TGTGCCAGCAGTAAAAACTCAGGGGATACGCAGTATTTT. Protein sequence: CASSKNSGDTQYF.

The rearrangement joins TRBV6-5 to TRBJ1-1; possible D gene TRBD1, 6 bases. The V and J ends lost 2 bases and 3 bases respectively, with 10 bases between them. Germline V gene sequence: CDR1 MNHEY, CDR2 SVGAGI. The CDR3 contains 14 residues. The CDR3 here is CASSYRQEDTEAFF. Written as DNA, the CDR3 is TGTGCCAGCAGTTACAGACAGGAGGACACTGAAGCTTTCTTT.

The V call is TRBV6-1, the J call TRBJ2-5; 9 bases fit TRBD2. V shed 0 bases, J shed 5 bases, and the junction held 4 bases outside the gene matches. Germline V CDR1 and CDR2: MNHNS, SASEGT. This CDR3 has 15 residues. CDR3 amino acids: CASSEAGLAWETQYF. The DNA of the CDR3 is TGTGCCAGCAGTGAAGCGGGACTAGCCTGGGAGACCCAGTACTTC.

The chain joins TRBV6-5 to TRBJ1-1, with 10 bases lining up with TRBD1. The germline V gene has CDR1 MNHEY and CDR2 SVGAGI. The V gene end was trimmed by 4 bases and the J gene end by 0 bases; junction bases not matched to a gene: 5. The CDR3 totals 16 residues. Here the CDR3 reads CASSSGQGEMNTEAFF. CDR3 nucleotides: TGTGCCAGCAGTTCCGGACAGGGGGAAATGAACACTGAAGCTTTCTTT.

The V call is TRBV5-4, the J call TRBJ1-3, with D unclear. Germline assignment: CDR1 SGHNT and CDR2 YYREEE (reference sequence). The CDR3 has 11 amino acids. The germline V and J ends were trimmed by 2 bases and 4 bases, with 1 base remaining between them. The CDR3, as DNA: TGTGCCAGCAGCTTCGGAAACACCATATATTTT. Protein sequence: CASSFGNTIYF.

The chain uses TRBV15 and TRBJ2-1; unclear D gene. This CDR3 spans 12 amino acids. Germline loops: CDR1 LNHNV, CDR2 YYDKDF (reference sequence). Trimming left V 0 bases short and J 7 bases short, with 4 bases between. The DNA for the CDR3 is TGTGCCACCAGCAGAGATGGGAATGAGCAGTTCTTC. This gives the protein CATSRDGNEQFF.

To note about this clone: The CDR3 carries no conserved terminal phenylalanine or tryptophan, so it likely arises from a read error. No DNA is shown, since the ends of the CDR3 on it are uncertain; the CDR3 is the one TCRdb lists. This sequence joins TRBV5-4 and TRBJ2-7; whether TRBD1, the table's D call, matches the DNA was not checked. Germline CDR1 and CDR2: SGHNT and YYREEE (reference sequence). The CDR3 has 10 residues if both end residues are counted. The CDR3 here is CASSFGHRRL.

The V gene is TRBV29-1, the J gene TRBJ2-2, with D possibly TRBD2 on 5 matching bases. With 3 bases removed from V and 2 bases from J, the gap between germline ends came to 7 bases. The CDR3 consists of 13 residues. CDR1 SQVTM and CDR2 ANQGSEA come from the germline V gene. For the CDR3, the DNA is TGCAGCGTTGACGGGGTTAACACCGGGGAGCTGTTTTTT. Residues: CSVDGVNTGELFF.

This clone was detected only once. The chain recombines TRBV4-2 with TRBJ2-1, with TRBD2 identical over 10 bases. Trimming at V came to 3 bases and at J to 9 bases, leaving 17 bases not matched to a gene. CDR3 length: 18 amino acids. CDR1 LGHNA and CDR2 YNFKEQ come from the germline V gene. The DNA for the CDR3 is TGTGCCAGCAGCCACAGGCAGGGACTAAGCGGGGGGGCGGCTGAGCAGTTCTTC. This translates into CASSHRQGLSGGAAEQFF.

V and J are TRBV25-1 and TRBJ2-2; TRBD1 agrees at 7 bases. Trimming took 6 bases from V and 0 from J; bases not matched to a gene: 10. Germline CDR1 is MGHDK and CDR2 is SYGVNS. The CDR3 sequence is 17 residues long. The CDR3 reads CASSPDREAPNTGELFF. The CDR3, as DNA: TGTGCCAGCAGCCCCGACAGGGAAGCCCCGAACACCGGGGAGCTGTTTTTT.

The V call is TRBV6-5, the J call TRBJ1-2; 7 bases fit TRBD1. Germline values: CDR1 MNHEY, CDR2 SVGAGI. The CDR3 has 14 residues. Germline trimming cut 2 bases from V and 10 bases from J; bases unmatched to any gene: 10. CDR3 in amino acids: CASSYLTGTVYYTF. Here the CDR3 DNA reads TGTGCCAGCAGTTACCTGACCGGGACAGTCTACTACACCTTC.

CDR3 amino acids: CASSWRDRGQGELFF. CDR3 DNA sequence: TGTGCCAGCAGTTGGAGGGACAGGGGGCAGGGGGAGCTGTTTTTT. The chain recombines TRBV6-5 with TRBJ2-2; 12 bases align to TRBD1. The CDR3 has 15 amino acids. The J segment lost 8 bases and the V segment lost 4 bases, leaving 5 bases of the junction unmatched. Germline-derived CDR1 and CDR2 are MNHEY and SVGAGI.

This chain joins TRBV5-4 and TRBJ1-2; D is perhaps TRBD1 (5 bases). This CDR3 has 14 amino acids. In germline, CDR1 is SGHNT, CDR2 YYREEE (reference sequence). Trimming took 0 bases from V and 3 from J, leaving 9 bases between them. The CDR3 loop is CASSLAGIHYGYTF. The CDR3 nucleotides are TGTGCCAGCAGCTTGGCAGGGATCCACTATGGCTACACCTTC.

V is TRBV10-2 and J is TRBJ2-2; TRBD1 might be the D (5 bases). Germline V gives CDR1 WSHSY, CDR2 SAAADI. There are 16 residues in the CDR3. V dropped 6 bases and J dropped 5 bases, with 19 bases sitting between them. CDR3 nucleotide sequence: TGCGCCAGCAGATCAACAGGAGATGGTGAGACCGGGGAGCTGTTTTTT. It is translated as CASRSTGDGETGELFF.

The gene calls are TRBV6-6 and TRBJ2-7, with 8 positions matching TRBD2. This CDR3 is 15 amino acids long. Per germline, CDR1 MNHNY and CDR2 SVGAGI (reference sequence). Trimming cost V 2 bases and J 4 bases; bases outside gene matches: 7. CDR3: CASSYGSGRGYEQYF. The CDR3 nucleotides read TGTGCCAGCAGTTACGGGAGCGGGAGAGGATACGAGCAGTACTTC.